Listed below are T cell receptor beta chains from one sample, sequenced in a study of early stage breast cancer tumors. Method: immunoSEQ multiplex PCR; TCRdb's copy keeps in-frame clones and lacks some. This repertoire shows nearly 25,000 clones, approximately 67% found once; its top ten account for around 9.4%. Sample: breast tumor tissue. These receptors were obtained from a person between 60 and 70 years old with breast cancer. Both conserved end residues are part of each CDR3. Each record gives: J gene, D gene, CDR3 length, clone size, V gene, CDR3 DNA, CDR3 protein. A D gene is named only where the DNA matches it firmly. Only some rows state a clone size, as once, few, many or a class for expanded clones.

TRBJ2-3 TRBD2 16 . TRBV7-3 TGTGCCAGCAGCACCACGAGCGGGAGGGCCACAGATACGCAGTATTTT CASSTTSGRATDTQYF
TRBJ1-1 . 14 . TRBV11-2 TGTGCCAGCAGCCAACCCTCCGGAGGAGCTGAAGCTTTCTTT CASSQPSGGAEAFF
TRBJ2-7 . 13 few TRBV7-9 TGTGCCAGCCTGGGTGGGAGGAGCTACGAGCAGTACTTC CASLGGRSYEQYF
TRBJ2-2 . 14 . TRBV25-1 TGTGCCAGCAGTGAATCGTACAATGGCGGGGAGCTGTTTTTT CASSESYNGGELFF
TRBJ1-2 . 14 . TRBV7-9 TGTGCCAGCAGCTTCGTGTTCGGGGGAACTGGCTACACCTTC CASSFVFGGTGYTF
TRBJ2-1 TRBD2 19 few TRBV4-3 TGCGCCAGCAGCCAAGTAAAAAACGGAGGGGAGGGCCGTGGCAATGAGCAGTTCTTC CASSQVKNGGEGRGNEQFF
TRBJ1-4 . 15 . TRBV7-2 TGTGCCAGCAGCCGGGATGGGGGAGGTGGTGAAAAACTGTTTTTT CASSRDGGGGEKLFF
TRBJ1-1 . 15 . TRBV7-9 TGTGCCAGCAGCCCCACACTGACAGGGAACACTGAAGCTTTCTTT CASSPTLTGNTEAFF
TRBJ2-3 . 15 once TRBV2 TGTGCCAGCAGTGACGTGCGACAGTACACAGATACGCAGTATTTT CASSDVRQYTDTQYF
TRBJ2-5 . 12 few TRBV7-9 TGTGCCAGCACCTCGTACCAAGAGACCCAGTACTTC CASTSYQETQYF
TRBJ1-2 . 14 . TRBV7-2 TGTGCCAGCAGCCTTGGACAGATTAACTATGGCTACACCTTC CASSLGQINYGYTF
TRBJ2-7 TRBD2 15 . TRBV11-2 TGTGCCAGCAGCTCGGCTAGCGGGTCCACCTACGAGCAGTACTTC CASSSASGSTYEQYF
TRBJ2-1 TRBD2 16 . TRBV15 TGTGCCACCAGCAGAGATTTGGGCGGGAGGGCGAATGAGCAGTTCTTC CATSRDLGGRANEQFF
TRBJ1-1 . 14 few TRBV5-1 TGCGCCAGCAGCCCGGGACAAACGAACACTGAAGCTTTCTTT CASSPGQTNTEAFF
TRBJ1-2 . 15 . TRBV5-6 TGTGCCAGCAGTATTGGGGGGATAGCCAGCTATGGCTACACCTTC CASSIGGIASYGYTF
TRBJ1-4 TRBD1 13 . TRBV5-6 TGTGCCAGCAGCCCCAGGGGGCGGTGGAAACTGTTTTTT CASSPRGRWKLFF
TRBJ1-1 . 11 . TRBV27 TGTGCCAGCAGTAAGGGGACTGAAGCTTTCTTT CASSKGTEAFF
TRBJ1-2 . 14 . TRBV9 TGTGCCAGCAGCGTAGGGGACACGGCGGAGGGCTACACCTTC CASSVGDTAEGYTF
TRBJ2-7 . 14 . TRBV7-2 TGTGCCAGCAGCTTAGCGGGGGGGCAACTCGAGCAGTACTTC CASSLAGGQLEQYF
TRBJ1-1 . 12 . TRBV7-9 TGTGCCAGCAGCGACATTCGCACTGAAGCTTTCTTT CASSDIRTEAFF
TRBJ2-5 TRBD2 17 . TRBV4-3 TGCGCCAGCAGCCAAGAACCAGCGGGAGAAGTAACAGAGACCCAGTACTTC CASSQEPAGEVTETQYF